Included here is one T cell receptor (beta chain) sequence, with context. This CDR3 is also generated by other DNA sequences in the sample. Spike-ins of synthetic TCR analog templates went into each PCR. Profiled with immunoSEQ multiplex PCR; TCRdb holds only in-frame clones, not every one. The table shows roughly 84,000 clones, with more than 75% occurring only once. The data originate from a study of PD-L1 blockade in urothelial cancer. Study-level background: Patients went on atezolizumab at some point between 2012 and 2014, receiving 1,200 mg intravenously every 3 weeks. Blood was analyzed 3 weeks (second dose) and 6 weeks after treatment start.

CDR1 and CDR2 from the germline V gene are SGDLS and YYNGEE. The CDR3 has 14 residues. V lost 4 bases, J lost 3 bases, and 13 bases lay in between. The chain is built from TRBV9 and TRBJ1-1, with a possible D match to TRBD1 (5 bases). Sample: PBMCs, taken around atezolizumab (anti-PD-L1) treatment. The TCR originated in a man between 65 and 80 years old with urothelial cancer. CDR3 nucleotides: TGTGCCAGCAGCATCCAGGGAGGGGACACTGAAGCTTTCTTT. It specifies CASSIQGGDTEAFF. The full variable domain, rest sourced from reference TRBV9 and TRBJ1-1, is DSGVTQTPKHLITATGQRVTLRCSPRSGDLSVYWYQQSLDQGLQFLIQYYNGEERAKGNILERFSAQQFPDLHSELNLSSLELGDSALYFCASSIQGGDTEAFFGQGTRLTVV.